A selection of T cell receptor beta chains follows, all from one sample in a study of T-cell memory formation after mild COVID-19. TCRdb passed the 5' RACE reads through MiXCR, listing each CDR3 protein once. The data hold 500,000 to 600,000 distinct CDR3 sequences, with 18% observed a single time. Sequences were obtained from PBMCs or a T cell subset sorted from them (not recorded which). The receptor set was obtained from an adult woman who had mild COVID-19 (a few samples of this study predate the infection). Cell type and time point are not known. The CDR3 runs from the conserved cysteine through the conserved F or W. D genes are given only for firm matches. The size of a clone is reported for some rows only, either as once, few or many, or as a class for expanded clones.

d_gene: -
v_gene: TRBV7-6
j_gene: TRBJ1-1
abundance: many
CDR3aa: CASSLEVGTEAFF
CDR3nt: TGCGCCAGCAGCTTGGAGGTTGGCACTGAAGCTTTCTTT

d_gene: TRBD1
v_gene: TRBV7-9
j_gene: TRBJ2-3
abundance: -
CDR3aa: CASRAGTGVPDTQYF
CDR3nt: TGTGCCAGCAGGGCCGGGACAGGGGTTCCAGATACGCAGTATTTT

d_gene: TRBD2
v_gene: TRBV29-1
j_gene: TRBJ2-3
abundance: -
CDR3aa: CSVVSGGKRRWGTDTQYF
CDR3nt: TGCAGCGTTGTAAGCGGGGGGAAACGGCGCTGGGGCACAGATACGCAGTATTTT

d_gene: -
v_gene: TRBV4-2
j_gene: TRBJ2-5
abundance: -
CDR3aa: CASSPEGRRETQYF
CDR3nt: TGTGCCAGCAGCCCAGAGGGACGCCGGGAGACCCAGTACTTC

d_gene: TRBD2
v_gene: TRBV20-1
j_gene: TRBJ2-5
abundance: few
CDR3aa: CSASIAGGETQYF
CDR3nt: TGCAGTGCTTCCATAGCGGGGGGAGAGACCCAGTACTTC

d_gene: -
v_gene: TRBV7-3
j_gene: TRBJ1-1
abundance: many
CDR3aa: CASSLSPANTEAFF
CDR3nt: TGTGCCAGCAGCTTAAGCCCGGCGAACACTGAAGCTTTCTTT

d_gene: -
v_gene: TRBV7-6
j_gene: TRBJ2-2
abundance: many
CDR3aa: CASSYRTGNTGELFF
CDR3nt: TGTGCCAGCAGCTACCGGACGGGTAACACCGGGGAGCTGTTTTTT

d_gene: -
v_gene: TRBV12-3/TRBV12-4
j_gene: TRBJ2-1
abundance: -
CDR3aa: CASSHHSREEQFF
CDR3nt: TGTGCCAGCAGTCACCATTCGCGAGAAGAGCAGTTCTTC

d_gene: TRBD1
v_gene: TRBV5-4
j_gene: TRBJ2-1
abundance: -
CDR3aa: CASSSGTGGNNEQFF
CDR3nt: TGTGCCAGCAGTTCGGGGACAGGGGGAAACAATGAGCAGTTCTTC

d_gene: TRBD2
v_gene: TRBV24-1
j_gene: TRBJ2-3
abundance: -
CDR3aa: CAPSDRALADSSTDTQYF
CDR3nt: TGTGCCCCCAGTGACCGGGCCCTAGCGGATTCTAGCACAGATACGCAGTATTTT

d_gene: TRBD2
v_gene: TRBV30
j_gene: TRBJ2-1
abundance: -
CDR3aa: CAYGLAGVHEQFF
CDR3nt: TGTGCCTATGGACTAGCGGGAGTGCATGAGCAGTTCTTC

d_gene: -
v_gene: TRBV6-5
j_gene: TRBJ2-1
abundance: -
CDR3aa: CASRTIWSDKRIDEQFF
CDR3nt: TGTGCCAGCAGGACGATATGGTCGGACAAAAGGATCGATGAGCAGTTCTTC

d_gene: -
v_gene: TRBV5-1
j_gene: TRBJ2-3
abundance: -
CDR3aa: CASSLVVGRRTDTQYF
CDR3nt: TGCGCCAGCAGCCTGGTAGTGGGGAGGAGAACAGATACGCAGTATTTT

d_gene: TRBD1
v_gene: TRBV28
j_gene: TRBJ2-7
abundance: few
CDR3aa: CASRAQGDIFSYEQYF
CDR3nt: TGTGCCAGCAGAGCGCAGGGGGACATCTTCTCCTACGAGCAGTACTTC

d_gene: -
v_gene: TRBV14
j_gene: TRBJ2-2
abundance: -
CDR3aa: CASSQRAAGELFF
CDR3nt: TGTGCCAGCAGCCAAAGGGCCGCCGGGGAGCTGTTTTTT

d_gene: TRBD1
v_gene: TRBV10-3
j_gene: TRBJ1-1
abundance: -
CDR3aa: CAITGTGGDTEAFF
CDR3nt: TGTGCCATCACAGGGACAGGGGGGGACACTGAAGCTTTCTTT

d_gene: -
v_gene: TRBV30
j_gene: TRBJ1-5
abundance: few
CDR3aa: CAWSREGDQPQHF
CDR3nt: TGTGCCTGGTCGAGAGAAGGGGATCAGCCCCAGCATTTT

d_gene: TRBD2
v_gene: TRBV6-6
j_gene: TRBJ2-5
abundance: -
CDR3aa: CASSDWGLAEETQYF
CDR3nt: TGTGCCAGCAGCGACTGGGGACTAGCGGAAGAGACCCAGTACTTC

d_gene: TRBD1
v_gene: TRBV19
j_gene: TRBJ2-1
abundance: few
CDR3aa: CATGQVVDMFSYNEQFF
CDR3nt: TGTGCCACCGGACAGGTAGTTGATATGTTCTCCTACAATGAGCAGTTCTTC

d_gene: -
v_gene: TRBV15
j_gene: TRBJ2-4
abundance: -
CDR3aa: CATSREFGGGNIQYF
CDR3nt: TGTGCCACCAGCAGGGAGTTTGGGGGAGGAAACATTCAGTACTTC

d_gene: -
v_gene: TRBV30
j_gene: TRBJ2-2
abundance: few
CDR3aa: CAWSSNTGELFF
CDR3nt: TGTGCCTGGAGTAGTAACACCGGGGAGCTGTTTTTT

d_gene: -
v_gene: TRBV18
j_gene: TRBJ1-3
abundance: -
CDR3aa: CASSSQDGNTIYF
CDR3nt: TGTGCCAGCTCATCCCAAGATGGAAACACCATATATTTT

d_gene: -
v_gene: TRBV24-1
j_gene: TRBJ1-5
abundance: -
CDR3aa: CATSDWGRPERIQPQHF
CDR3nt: TGTGCCACCAGTGATTGGGGACGACCCGAGAGGATCCAGCCCCAGCATTTT

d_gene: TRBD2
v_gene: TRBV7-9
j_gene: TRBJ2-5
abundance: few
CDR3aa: CASSLAGAGVTETQYF
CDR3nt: TGTGCCAGCAGCTTAGCAGGTGCGGGAGTGACAGAGACCCAGTACTTC

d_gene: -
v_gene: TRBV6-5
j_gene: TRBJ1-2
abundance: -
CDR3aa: CASSYAPNYGYTF
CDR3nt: TGTGCCAGCAGTTACGCCCCAAACTATGGCTACACCTTC

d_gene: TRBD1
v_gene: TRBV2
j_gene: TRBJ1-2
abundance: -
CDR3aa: CASTQGGGFSGYTF
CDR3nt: TGTGCCAGCACCCAGGGGGGCGGGTTTTCTGGCTACACCTTC

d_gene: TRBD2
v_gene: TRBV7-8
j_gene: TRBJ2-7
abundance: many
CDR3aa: CASSLAGRSSYEQYF
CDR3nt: TGTGCCAGCAGTCTAGCGGGTAGAAGCTCCTACGAGCAGTACTTC

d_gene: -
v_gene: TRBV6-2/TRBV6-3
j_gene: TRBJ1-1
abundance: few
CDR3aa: CASSFRRLKNTEAFF
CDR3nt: TGTGCCAGCAGTTTCCGCAGGTTGAAGAACACTGAAGCTTTCTTT

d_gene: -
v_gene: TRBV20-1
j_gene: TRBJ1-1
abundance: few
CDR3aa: CSARVGGPGTEAFF
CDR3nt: TGCAGTGCTAGAGTGGGGGGGCCTGGCACTGAAGCTTTCTTT

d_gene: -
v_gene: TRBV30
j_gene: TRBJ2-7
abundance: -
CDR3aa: CAWSKQGGAYEQYF
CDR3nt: TGTGCCTGGAGTAAGCAGGGGGGAGCCTACGAGCAGTACTTC

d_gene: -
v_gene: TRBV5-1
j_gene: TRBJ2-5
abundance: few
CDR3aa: CASSSDRRETQYF
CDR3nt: TGCGCCAGCAGCTCGGATAGACGTGAGACCCAGTACTTC

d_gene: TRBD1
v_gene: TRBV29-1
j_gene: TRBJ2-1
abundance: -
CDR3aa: CSVAGTGGLGNEQFF
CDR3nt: TGCAGCGTTGCCGGGACAGGGGGTCTGGGCAATGAGCAGTTCTTC

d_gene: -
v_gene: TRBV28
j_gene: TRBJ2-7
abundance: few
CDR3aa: CASSLEGTPYEQYF
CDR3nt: TGTGCCAGCAGTCTCGAGGGGACCCCCTACGAGCAGTACTTC

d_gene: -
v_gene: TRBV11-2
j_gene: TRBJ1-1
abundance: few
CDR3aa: CASSHGHQNTEAFF
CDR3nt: TGTGCCAGCAGCCATGGACACCAGAACACTGAAGCTTTCTTT

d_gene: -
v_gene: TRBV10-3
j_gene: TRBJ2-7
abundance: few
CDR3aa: CAIGQSYEQYF
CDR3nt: TGTGCCATCGGGCAATCCTACGAGCAGTACTTC

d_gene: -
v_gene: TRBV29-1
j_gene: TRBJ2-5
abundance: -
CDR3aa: CSVARGSGEETQYF
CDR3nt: TGCAGCGTAGCGAGGGGGTCCGGGGAGGAGACCCAGTACTTC

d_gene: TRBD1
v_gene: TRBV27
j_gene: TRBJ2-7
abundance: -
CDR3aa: CASSSPSGQGWFKQYF
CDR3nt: TGTGCCAGCAGTTCCCCTTCGGGACAGGGATGGTTCAAGCAGTACTTC

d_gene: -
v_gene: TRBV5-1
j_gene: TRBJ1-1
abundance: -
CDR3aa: CASSPWALRADGEAFF
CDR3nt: TGCGCCAGCAGCCCGTGGGCCCTCCGCGCGGATGGTGAAGCTTTCTTT

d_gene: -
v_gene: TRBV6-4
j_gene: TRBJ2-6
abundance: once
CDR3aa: CASSTKTGANVLTF
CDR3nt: TGTGCCAGCAGTACCAAGACTGGGGCCAACGTCCTGACTTTC

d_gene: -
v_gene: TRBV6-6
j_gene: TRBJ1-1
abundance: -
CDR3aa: CASSYSRRKNTEAFF
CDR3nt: TGTGCCAGCAGTTACTCGCGTAGAAAGAACACTGAAGCTTTCTTT